This T cell receptor beta chain was captured by sequencing in a study of blood T cell repertoires in COVID-19. Trimming took off 7 bases at V and 0 bases at J, with 19 bases between the two ends. The CDR3 spans 17 residues. From germline, CDR1 is LNHDA and CDR2 SQIVND (reference sequence). TCRdb's table, derived via immunoSEQ multiplex PCR, lists solely in-frame clones and lacks some. The sample yields approximately 50,000 clones, around 93% seen once. This receptor was taken from a man in his fifties with active COVID-19. The chain combines TRBV19 with TRBJ2-1; no clear D gene. The sample taken for sequencing was peripheral blood. CDR3 bases: TGTGCCAGTACCACCCTCGAGGCCGGTAGCTCCTACAATGAGCAGTTCTTC. It specifies CASTTLEAGSSYNEQFF.